Below, 11 T cell receptor beta chains from the same sample are listed, as sequenced in a study of blood T cell repertoires in COVID-19. Profiled with immunoSEQ multiplex PCR; TCRdb holds only in-frame clones, not every one. Among over 200,000 clones, around 89% were seen once, and the ten largest hold less than 3.5%. Material for sequencing was peripheral blood. The source is a man under 40 with COVID-19, enrolled during active disease.

In this sample, this clone turned up once. V is TRBV27 and J is TRBJ1-1; D not resolved. The CDR3 covers 15 residues. The V end lost 4 bases, the J end lost 0 bases, and 12 bases lay between the germline ends. CDR1 and CDR2 from the germline V gene are MNHEY and SMNVEV (reference sequence). The CDR3 reads CASSSQRNMNTEAFF. CDR3 nucleotides: TGTGCCAGCAGTTCCCAACGAAACATGAACACTGAAGCTTTCTTT.

The V call is TRBV29-1, the J call TRBJ2-7, with TRBD1 as a possible D gene (5 bases). Trimming pared 3 bases from V and 5 bases from J, leaving 17 bases between. CDR3 length: 14 residues. Per the germline V gene, CDR1 is SQVTM and CDR2 is ANQGSEA. As DNA, the CDR3 is TGCAGCGTTGACTTGCAGGGTGGCATGGACGAGCAGTACTTC. This sequence encodes CSVDLQGGMDEQYF.

As concerns this clone: The same CDR3 can be traced to other DNA sequences in this sample. This chain links TRBV7-3 with TRBJ2-2; D ambiguous. The CDR3 spans 13 residues. V was pared by 3 bases and J by 2 bases, with 4 bases between. Germline CDR1 reads SGHTA; CDR2 reads FQGTGA. The CDR3 loop is CASSFLNTGELFF. In nucleotides, the CDR3 is TGTGCCAGCAGCTTCCTTAACACCGGGGAGCTGTTTTTT.

The chain combines TRBV9 with TRBJ1-1; D unresolved. CDR3 length: 11 residues. Germline V gene sequence: CDR1 SGDLS, CDR2 YYNGEE. V lost 4 bases and J 5 bases, leaving 6 bases between the germline ends. For the CDR3, the DNA is TGTGCCAGCAGCCCCCAAACTGAAGCTTTCTTT. Its translation is CASSPQTEAFF.

This sequence joins TRBV24-1 and TRBJ2-2, with D unresolved. This CDR3 has 13 amino acids. Germline CDR1 reads KGHDR; CDR2 reads SFDVKD. V lost 9 bases and J lost 0, with 7 bases in between. CDR3 DNA: TGTGCCACCCGCGCGACGAACACCGGGGAGCTGTTTTTT. This codes for CATRATNTGELFF.

This chain uses TRBV4-1 with TRBJ2-7; 9 bases align to TRBD2. There are 14 residues in the CDR3. Germline CDR1 and CDR2: MGHRA and YSYEKL. V was pared by 4 bases and J by 5 bases, with 6 bases of the junction left unmatched. DNA for the CDR3: TGCGCCAGCAGCCCTCTAGCGGGGTCGAACGAGCAGTACTTC. It encodes CASSPLAGSNEQYF.

This chain joins TRBV7-9 and TRBJ2-2, with 11 positions matching TRBD2. Germline lookup yields CDR1 SEHNR and CDR2 FQNEAQ (reference sequence). The V gene end was trimmed by 3 bases and the J gene end by 3 bases; junction bases not matched to a gene: 3. This CDR3 has 16 residues. This CDR3 is CASSFGLAGYTGELFF. CDR3 DNA: TGTGCCAGCAGCTTCGGACTAGCGGGCTACACCGGGGAGCTGTTTTTT. Combining the CDR3 with reference TRBV7-9 and TRBJ2-2 gives the whole variable domain DTGVSQNPRHKITKRGQNVTFRCDPISEHNRLYWYRQTLGQGPEFLTYFQNEAQLEKSRLLSDRFSAERPKGSFSTLEIQRTEQGDSAMYLCASSFGLAGYTGELFFGEGSRLTVL.

This clone was recorded at least ten times. The rearrangement joins TRBV4-2 to TRBJ1-6; D is ambiguous. The germline V gene encodes CDR1 LGHNA and CDR2 YNFKEQ. The CDR3 has 12 amino acids. Trimming shortened V by 5 bases and J by 11 bases, and 10 bases separated the two germline ends. CDR3 in DNA: TGTGCCAGCAGCACCGATGCGACACCCCTCCACTTT. Translation: CASSTDATPLHF.

The sample holds one count of this clone. The chain is built from TRBV18 and TRBJ2-3; 14 bases fit TRBD2. Germline assignment: CDR1 KGHSH and CDR2 LQKENI. This CDR3 comprises 16 residues. V gave up 5 bases and J gave up 4 bases; unmatched junction bases: 5. The CDR3 protein is CASSVGLAGGSDTQYF. CDR3 DNA sequence: TGTGCCAGCTCAGTCGGACTAGCGGGAGGATCAGATACGCAGTATTTT. Full variable domain (remainder filled in from reference TRBV18 and TRBJ2-3): NAGVMQNPRHLVRRRGQEARLRCSPMKGHSHVYWYRQLPEEGLKFMVYLQKENIIDESGMPKERFSAEFPKEGPSILRIQQVVRGDSAAYFCASSVGLAGGSDTQYFGPGTRLTVL.

This sequence joins TRBV2 and TRBJ1-5; D is uncertain. Trimming took off 9 bases at V and 0 bases at J, with 15 bases between the two ends. Per germline, CDR1 SNHLY and CDR2 FYNNEI. The CDR3 loop spans 15 amino acids. This CDR3 reads CASTKEVYSNQPQHF. CDR3 DNA: TGTGCCAGTACGAAGGAGGTTTATAGCAATCAGCCCCAGCATTTT.

CDR3 loop: CASKLQGAYGYTF. In DNA form, the CDR3 reads TGTGCCAGTAAACTACAGGGGGCGTATGGCTACACCTTC. The chain recombines TRBV19 with TRBJ1-2, with 9 bases that match TRBD1. Trimming cost V 7 bases and J 5 bases; bases outside gene matches: 5. The CDR3 has 13 residues. The germline CDR1 and CDR2 sequences are LNHDA and SQIVND (reference sequence).